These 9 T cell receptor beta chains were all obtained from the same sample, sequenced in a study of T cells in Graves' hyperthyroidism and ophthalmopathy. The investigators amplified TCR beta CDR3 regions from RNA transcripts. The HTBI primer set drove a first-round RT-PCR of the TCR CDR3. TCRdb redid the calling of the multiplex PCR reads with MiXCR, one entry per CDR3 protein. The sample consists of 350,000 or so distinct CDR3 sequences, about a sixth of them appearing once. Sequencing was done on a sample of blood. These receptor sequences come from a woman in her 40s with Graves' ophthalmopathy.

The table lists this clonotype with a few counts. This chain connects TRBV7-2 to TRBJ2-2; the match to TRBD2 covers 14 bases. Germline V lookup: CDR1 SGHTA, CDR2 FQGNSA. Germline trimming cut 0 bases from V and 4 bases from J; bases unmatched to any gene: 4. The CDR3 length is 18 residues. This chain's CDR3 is CASSLATSGRAVTGELFF. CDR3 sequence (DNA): TGTGCCAGCAGCTTAGCGACTAGCGGGAGGGCCGTCACCGGGGAGCTGTTTTTT.

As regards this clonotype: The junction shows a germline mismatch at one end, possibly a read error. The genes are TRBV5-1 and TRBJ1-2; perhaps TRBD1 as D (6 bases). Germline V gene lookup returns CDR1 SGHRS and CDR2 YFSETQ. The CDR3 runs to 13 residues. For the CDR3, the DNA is TGCGCCAGCAGCACGACAGGTGACTATGGCTACAACTTC. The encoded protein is CASSTTGDYGYNF.

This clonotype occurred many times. CDR3 residues: CASSRLAPGQGSTAFF. The DNA for the CDR3 is TGTGCCAGCAGCCGCCTTGCTCCGGGACAGGGGAGTACAGCTTTCTTT. The gene calls are TRBV3-1 and TRBJ1-1; TRBD1 agrees at 10 bases. From germline, CDR1 is LGHDT and CDR2 YNNKEL (reference sequence). The CDR3 is made up of 16 amino acids. V trimming: 4 bases; J trimming: 10 bases; junction bases outside the gene matches: 15.

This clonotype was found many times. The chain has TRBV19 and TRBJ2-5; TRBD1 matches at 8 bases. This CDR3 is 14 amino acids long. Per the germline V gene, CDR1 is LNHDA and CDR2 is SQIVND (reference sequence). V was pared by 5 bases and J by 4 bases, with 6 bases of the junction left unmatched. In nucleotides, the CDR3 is TGTGCCAGTAGTTCGGACAGGGTAGGAGAGACCCAGTACTTC. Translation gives CASSSDRVGETQYF.

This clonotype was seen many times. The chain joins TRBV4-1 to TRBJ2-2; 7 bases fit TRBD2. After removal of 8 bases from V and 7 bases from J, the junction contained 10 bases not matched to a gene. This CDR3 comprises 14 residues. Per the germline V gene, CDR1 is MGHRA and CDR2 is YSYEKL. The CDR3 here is CASLFWEGDGELFF. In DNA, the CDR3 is TGCGCCAGCTTGTTTTGGGAGGGCGACGGGGAGCTGTTTTTT.

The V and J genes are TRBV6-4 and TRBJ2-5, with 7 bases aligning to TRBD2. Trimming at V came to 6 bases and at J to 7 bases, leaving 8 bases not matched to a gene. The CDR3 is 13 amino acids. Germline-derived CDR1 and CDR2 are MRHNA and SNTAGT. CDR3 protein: CASSLSTGGTQYF. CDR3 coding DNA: TGTGCCAGCAGCTTATCGACGGGGGGGACCCAGTACTTC.

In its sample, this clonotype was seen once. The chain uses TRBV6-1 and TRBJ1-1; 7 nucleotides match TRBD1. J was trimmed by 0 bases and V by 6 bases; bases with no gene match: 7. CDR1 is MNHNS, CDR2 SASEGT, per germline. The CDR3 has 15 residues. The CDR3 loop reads CASRDQGQLNTEAFF. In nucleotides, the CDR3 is TGTGCCAGCAGAGACCAGGGACAGCTGAACACTGAAGCTTTCTTT.

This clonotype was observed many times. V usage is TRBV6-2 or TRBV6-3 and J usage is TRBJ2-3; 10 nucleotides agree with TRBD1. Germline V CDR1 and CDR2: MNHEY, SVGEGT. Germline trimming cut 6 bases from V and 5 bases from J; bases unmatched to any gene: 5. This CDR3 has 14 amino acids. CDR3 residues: CASSTGTGVDTQYF. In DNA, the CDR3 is TGTGCCAGCAGCACCGGGACAGGGGTAGATACGCAGTATTTT.

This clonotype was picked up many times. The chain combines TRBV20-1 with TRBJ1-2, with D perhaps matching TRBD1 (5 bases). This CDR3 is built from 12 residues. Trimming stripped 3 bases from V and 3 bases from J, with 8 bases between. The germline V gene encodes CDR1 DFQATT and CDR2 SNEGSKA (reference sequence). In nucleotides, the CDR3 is TGCAGTGCTAGTGGGGGGTACTATGGCTACACCTTC. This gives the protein CSASGGYYGYTF.